This is a list of T cell receptor beta chains from one sample in a study of control samples from healthy donors and cancer patients. Profiling relied on immunoSEQ multiplex PCR, and the TCRdb table lists in-frame clones only, not all of them. The table has about 120,000 clones, about 93% seen once. Source material: blood. The receptors originated from a man between 25 and 39 years old in good health. Both conserved end residues are part of each CDR3. The D gene is left open where the match is weak. Some rows mark clone size as missing; the rest say once, few, many or name a class of expanded clone.

D gene: TRBD1
V gene: TRBV6-5
clone size: .
J gene: TRBJ1-3
CDR3 protein: CASRTGQNSGNTIYF
CDR3 DNA: TGTGCCAGCAGAACGGGACAGAACTCTGGAAACACCATATATTTT

D gene: .
V gene: TRBV13
clone size: .
J gene: TRBJ1-5
CDR3 protein: CASSRGRNSNQPQHF
CDR3 DNA: TGTGCCAGCAGCCGAGGCAGGAATAGCAATCAGCCCCAGCATTTT

D gene: .
V gene: TRBV6-5
clone size: .
J gene: TRBJ1-1
CDR3 protein: CASSLGVWGNTEAFF
CDR3 DNA: TGTGCCAGCAGTTTGGGGGTATGGGGTAACACTGAAGCTTTCTTT

D gene: .
V gene: TRBV18
clone size: few
J gene: TRBJ1-1
CDR3 protein: CASLLRDIMNTEAFF
CDR3 DNA: TGTGCCAGCCTATTACGGGACATTATGAACACTGAAGCTTTCTTT

D gene: TRBD1
V gene: TRBV2
clone size: few
J gene: TRBJ1-6
CDR3 protein: CASSEDRVNSPLHF
CDR3 DNA: TGTGCCAGCAGTGAGGACAGGGTTAATTCACCCCTCCACTTT

D gene: .
V gene: TRBV10-3
clone size: .
J gene: TRBJ2-1
CDR3 protein: CAISEGNVGSSYNEQFF
CDR3 DNA: TGTGCCATCAGTGAGGGGAACGTAGGGAGCTCCTACAATGAGCAGTTCTTC

D gene: TRBD1
V gene: TRBV12-3/TRBV12-4
clone size: .
J gene: TRBJ1-1
CDR3 protein: CASSPTGVAFF
CDR3 DNA: TGTGCCAGCAGCCCTACAGGGGTAGCTTTCTTT

D gene: .
V gene: TRBV7-7
clone size: .
J gene: TRBJ1-3
CDR3 protein: CASSAGPNSGNTIYF
CDR3 DNA: TGTGCCAGCAGCGCGGGACCGAACTCTGGAAACACCATATATTTT

D gene: .
V gene: TRBV19
clone size: .
J gene: TRBJ1-5
CDR3 protein: CASSLGHQSPYFRSYQPQHF
CDR3 DNA: TGTGCCAGTAGTCTGGGACACCAATCCCCCTACTTTCGCTCCTATCAGCCCCAGCATTTT

D gene: TRBD1
V gene: TRBV20-1
clone size: .
J gene: TRBJ2-3
CDR3 protein: CSASRSGGADTQYF
CDR3 DNA: TGCAGTGCTAGTCGCTCAGGGGGCGCGGATACGCAGTATTTT

D gene: .
V gene: TRBV14
clone size: once
J gene: TRBJ2-1
CDR3 protein: CASSQGYNEQFF
CDR3 DNA: TGTGCCAGCAGCCAGGGGTACAATGAGCAGTTCTTC

D gene: .
V gene: TRBV6-6
clone size: .
J gene: TRBJ1-2
CDR3 protein: CASTKTGATNYGYTF
CDR3 DNA: TGTGCCAGCACGAAGACAGGCGCTACTAACTATGGCTACACCTTC

D gene: .
V gene: TRBV6-5
clone size: .
J gene: TRBJ2-1
CDR3 protein: CASSSFRGNEQFF
CDR3 DNA: TGTGCCAGCAGTTCTTTTAGGGGCAATGAGCAGTTCTTC

D gene: .
V gene: TRBV12-5
clone size: .
J gene: TRBJ2-2
CDR3 protein: CASGPPSGELFF
CDR3 DNA: TGTGCTAGTGGTCCGCCTAGCGGGGAGCTGTTTTTT

D gene: .
V gene: TRBV11-2
clone size: .
J gene: TRBJ1-4
CDR3 protein: CASSPKGGEPYEKLFF
CDR3 DNA: TGTGCCAGCAGCCCGAAGGGTGGAGAGCCTTATGAAAAACTGTTTTTT

D gene: TRBD1
V gene: TRBV6-5
clone size: .
J gene: TRBJ1-5
CDR3 protein: CASSLTGTGRGQPQHF
CDR3 DNA: TGTGCCAGCAGTTTAACCGGGACAGGGAGGGGTCAGCCCCAGCATTTT

D gene: .
V gene: TRBV5-8
clone size: .
J gene: TRBJ1-5
CDR3 protein: CASLLGVPGQPQHF
CDR3 DNA: TGTGCCAGTCTGCTGGGGGTGCCAGGGCAGCCCCAGCATTTT

D gene: .
V gene: TRBV14
clone size: .
J gene: TRBJ1-2
CDR3 protein: CASSQDTGAGYGYTF
CDR3 DNA: TGTGCCAGCAGCCAAGATACCGGGGCAGGATATGGCTACACCTTC

D gene: .
V gene: TRBV5-4
clone size: .
J gene: TRBJ1-1
CDR3 protein: CASSFPEGLKTEAFF
CDR3 DNA: TGTGCCAGCAGCTTTCCAGAGGGACTAAAGACTGAAGCTTTCTTT

D gene: .
V gene: TRBV6-6
clone size: few
J gene: TRBJ2-6
CDR3 protein: CASSPWAPPGSGANVLTF
CDR3 DNA: TGTGCCAGCAGTCCATGGGCCCCGCCGGGCTCTGGGGCCAACGTCCTGACTTTC

D gene: TRBD1
V gene: TRBV6-6
clone size: .
J gene: TRBJ2-5
CDR3 protein: CASSYSRGRDQETQYF
CDR3 DNA: TGTGCCAGCAGTTACTCCAGGGGGCGAGACCAAGAGACCCAGTACTTC

D gene: .
V gene: TRBV5-1
clone size: .
J gene: TRBJ1-2
CDR3 protein: CASSLRAGDRPNYGYTF
CDR3 DNA: TGCGCCAGCAGCTTACGGGCGGGGGACCGCCCTAACTATGGCTACACCTTC

D gene: TRBD2
V gene: TRBV2
clone size: .
J gene: TRBJ2-1
CDR3 protein: CASSESGGDNEQFF
CDR3 DNA: TGTGCCAGCAGTGAAAGTGGGGGGGACAATGAGCAGTTCTTC

D gene: .
V gene: TRBV19
clone size: .
J gene: TRBJ1-1
CDR3 protein: CASRGRTRDLAEAFF
CDR3 DNA: TGTGCCAGTAGGGGACGGACAAGAGATTTGGCTGAAGCTTTCTTT

D gene: .
V gene: TRBV2
clone size: .
J gene: TRBJ2-6
CDR3 protein: CASMGLSRDTGANVLTF
CDR3 DNA: TGTGCCAGCATGGGGTTAAGCCGAGACACTGGGGCCAACGTCCTGACTTTC

D gene: TRBD1
V gene: TRBV6-6
clone size: .
J gene: TRBJ2-3
CDR3 protein: CASSPTPGQGAMEFTDTQYF
CDR3 DNA: TGTGCCAGCAGTCCGACGCCGGGACAGGGGGCCATGGAATTCACAGATACGCAGTATTTT

D gene: TRBD1
V gene: TRBV6-2/TRBV6-3
clone size: .
J gene: TRBJ1-6
CDR3 protein: CASSSQGAGYNSPLHF
CDR3 DNA: TGTGCCAGCAGTTCACAGGGGGCCGGCTATAATTCACCCCTCCACTTT

D gene: TRBD1
V gene: TRBV30
clone size: once
J gene: TRBJ1-2
CDR3 protein: CAWSKDRDKDYGYTF
CDR3 DNA: TGTGCCTGGTCAAAGGACAGGGATAAAGACTATGGCTACACCTTC

D gene: .
V gene: TRBV12-3/TRBV12-4
clone size: .
J gene: TRBJ1-3
CDR3 protein: CANSATSGNTIYF
CDR3 DNA: TGTGCAAATAGCGCCACCTCTGGAAACACCATATATTTT

D gene: TRBD2
V gene: TRBV19
clone size: .
J gene: TRBJ2-7
CDR3 protein: CASRILAASSYEQYF
CDR3 DNA: TGTGCCAGTAGAATACTAGCGGCCAGCTCCTACGAGCAGTACTTC

D gene: .
V gene: TRBV10-3
clone size: .
J gene: TRBJ1-1
CDR3 protein: CATSEGPNTEAFF
CDR3 DNA: TGTGCCACTTCTGAGGGCCCGAACACTGAAGCTTTCTTT

D gene: .
V gene: TRBV2
clone size: .
J gene: TRBJ1-2
CDR3 protein: CASSIGGIEGYTF
CDR3 DNA: TGTGCCAGCAGTATAGGGGGAATTGAAGGCTACACCTTC

D gene: TRBD1
V gene: TRBV19
clone size: .
J gene: TRBJ1-5
CDR3 protein: CASSPLGQGRRNQPQHF
CDR3 DNA: TGTGCCAGTAGTCCCCTCGGACAGGGGAGGCGCAATCAGCCCCAGCATTTT